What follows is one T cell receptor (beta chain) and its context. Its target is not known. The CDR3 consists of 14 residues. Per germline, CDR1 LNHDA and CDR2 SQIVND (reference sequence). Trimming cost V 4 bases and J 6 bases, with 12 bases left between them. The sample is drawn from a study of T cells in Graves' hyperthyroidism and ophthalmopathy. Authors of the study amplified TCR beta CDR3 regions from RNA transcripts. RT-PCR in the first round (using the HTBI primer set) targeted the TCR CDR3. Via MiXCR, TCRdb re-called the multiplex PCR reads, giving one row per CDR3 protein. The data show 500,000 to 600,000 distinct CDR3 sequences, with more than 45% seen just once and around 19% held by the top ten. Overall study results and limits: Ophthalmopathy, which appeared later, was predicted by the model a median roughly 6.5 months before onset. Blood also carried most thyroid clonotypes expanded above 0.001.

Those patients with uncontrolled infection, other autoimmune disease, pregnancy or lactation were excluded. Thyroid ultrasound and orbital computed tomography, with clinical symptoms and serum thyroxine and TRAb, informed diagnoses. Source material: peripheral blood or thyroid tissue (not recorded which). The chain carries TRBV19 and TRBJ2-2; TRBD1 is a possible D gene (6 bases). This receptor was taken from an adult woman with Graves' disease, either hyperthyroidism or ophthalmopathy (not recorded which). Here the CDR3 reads CASSTGQFPGELFF. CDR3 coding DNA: TGTGCCAGTAGTACCGGACAGTTCCCCGGGGAGCTGTTTTTT.